Described below is a single T cell receptor (beta chain) sequence and its context. The data are from a study of control samples from healthy donors and cancer patients. Method: immunoSEQ multiplex PCR; TCRdb's copy keeps in-frame clones and lacks some. The table lists approximately 150,000 clones, about 90% of them singletons. The germline gives CDR1 LGHNA, CDR2 YNFKEQ. V lost 0 bases, J lost 5 bases, and 13 bases lay in between. The CDR3 is 15 amino acids. This receptor was identified in a man younger than 35 in good health. The rearrangement links TRBV4-2 to TRBJ2-5, with D hard to call. Material: blood. CDR3 sequence: CASSQDTRAPETQYF. CDR3 bases: TGTGCCAGCAGCCAAGATACCCGAGCGCCGGAGACCCAGTACTTC.